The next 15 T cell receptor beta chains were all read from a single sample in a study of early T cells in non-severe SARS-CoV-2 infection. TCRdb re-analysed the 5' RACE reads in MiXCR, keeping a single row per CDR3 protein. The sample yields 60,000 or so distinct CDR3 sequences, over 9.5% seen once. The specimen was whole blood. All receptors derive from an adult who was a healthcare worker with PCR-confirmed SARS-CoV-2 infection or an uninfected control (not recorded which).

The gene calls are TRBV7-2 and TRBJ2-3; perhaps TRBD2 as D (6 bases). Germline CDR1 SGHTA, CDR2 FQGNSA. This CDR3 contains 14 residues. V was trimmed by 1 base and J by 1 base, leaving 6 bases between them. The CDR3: CASSLVAGTDTQYF. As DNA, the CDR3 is TGTGCCAGCAGCTTAGTAGCGGGCACAGATACGCAGTATTTT.

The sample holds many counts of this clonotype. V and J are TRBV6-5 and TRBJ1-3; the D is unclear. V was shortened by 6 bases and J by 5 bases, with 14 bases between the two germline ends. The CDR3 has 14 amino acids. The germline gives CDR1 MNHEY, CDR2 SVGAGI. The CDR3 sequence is CASSPAGERNTIYF. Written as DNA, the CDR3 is TGTGCCAGCAGCCCGGCCGGGGAGAGAAACACCATATATTTT.

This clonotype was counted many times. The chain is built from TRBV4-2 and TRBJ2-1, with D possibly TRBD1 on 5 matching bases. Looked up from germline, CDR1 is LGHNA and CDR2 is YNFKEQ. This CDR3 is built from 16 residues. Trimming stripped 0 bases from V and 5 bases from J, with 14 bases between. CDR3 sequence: CASSQEGALSDNEQFF. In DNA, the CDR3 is TGTGCCAGCAGCCAAGAAGGGGCCCTAAGCGACAATGAGCAGTTCTTC.

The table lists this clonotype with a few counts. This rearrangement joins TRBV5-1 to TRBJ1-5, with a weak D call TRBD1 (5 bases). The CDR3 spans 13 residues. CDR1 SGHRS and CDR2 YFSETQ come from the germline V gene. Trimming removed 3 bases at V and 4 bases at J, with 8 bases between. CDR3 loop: CASSSGPNQPQHF. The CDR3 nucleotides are TGCGCCAGCAGCTCGGGACCTAATCAGCCCCAGCATTTT.

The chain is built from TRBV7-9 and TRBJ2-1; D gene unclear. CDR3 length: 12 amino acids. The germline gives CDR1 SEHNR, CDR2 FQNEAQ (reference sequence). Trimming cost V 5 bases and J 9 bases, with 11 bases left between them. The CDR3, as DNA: TGTGCCAGCAGCCCGCGAGTCAGTGAGCAGTTCTTC. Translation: CASSPRVSEQFF.

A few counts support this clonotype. Written as DNA, the CDR3 is TGTGCCAGCAGCTTAGGCTGCCACACAGATACGCAGTATTTT. Its protein is CASSLGCHTDTQYF. The chain couples TRBV7-2 to TRBJ2-3; D is unclear. From germline, CDR1 is SGHTA and CDR2 FQGNSA. The CDR3 is made up of 14 amino acids. The V end was cut by 1 base, the J end by 2 bases, with 7 bases between.

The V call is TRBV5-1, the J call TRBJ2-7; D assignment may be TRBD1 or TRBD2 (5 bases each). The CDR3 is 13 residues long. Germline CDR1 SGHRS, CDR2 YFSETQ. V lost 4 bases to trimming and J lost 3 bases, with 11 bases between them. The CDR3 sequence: CASSQGPHYEQYF. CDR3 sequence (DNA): TGCGCCAGCAGCCAGGGACCGCACTACGAGCAGTACTTC.

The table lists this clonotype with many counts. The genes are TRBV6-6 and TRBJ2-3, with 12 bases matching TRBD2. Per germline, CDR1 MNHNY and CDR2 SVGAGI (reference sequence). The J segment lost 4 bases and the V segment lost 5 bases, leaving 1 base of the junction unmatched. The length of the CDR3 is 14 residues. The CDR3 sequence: CASSRLAGADTQYF. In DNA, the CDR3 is TGTGCCAGCAGTCGACTAGCGGGAGCAGATACGCAGTATTTT.

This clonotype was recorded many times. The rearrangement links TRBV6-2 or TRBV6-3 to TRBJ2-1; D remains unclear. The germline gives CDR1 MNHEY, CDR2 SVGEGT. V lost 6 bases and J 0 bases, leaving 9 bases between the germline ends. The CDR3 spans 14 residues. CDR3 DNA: TGTGCCAGCAGGCCTGCTAGCTCCTACAATGAGCAGTTCTTC. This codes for CASRPASSYNEQFF.

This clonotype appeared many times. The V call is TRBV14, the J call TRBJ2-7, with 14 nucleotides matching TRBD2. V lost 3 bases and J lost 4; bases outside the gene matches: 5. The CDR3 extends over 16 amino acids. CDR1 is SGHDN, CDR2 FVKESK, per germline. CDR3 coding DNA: TGTGCCAGCAGCCAGCTGGGACTAGCGGGAGAGTACGAGCAGTACTTC. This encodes CASSQLGLAGEYEQYF.

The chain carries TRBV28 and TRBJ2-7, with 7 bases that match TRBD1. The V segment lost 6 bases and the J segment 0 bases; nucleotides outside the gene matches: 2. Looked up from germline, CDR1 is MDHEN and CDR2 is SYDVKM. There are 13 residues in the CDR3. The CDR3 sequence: CASRTGSSYEQYF. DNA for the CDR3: TGTGCCAGCAGGACAGGGAGCTCCTACGAGCAGTACTTC.

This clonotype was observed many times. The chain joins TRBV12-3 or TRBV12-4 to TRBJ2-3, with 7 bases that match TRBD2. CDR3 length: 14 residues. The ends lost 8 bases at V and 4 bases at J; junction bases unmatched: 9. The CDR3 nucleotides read TGTGCCAGCCACGGACTAGGCGGTCCAGATACGCAGTATTTT. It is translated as CASHGLGGPDTQYF.

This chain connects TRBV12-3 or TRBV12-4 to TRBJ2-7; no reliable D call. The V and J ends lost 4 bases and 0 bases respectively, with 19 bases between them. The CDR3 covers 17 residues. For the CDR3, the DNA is TGTGCCAGCAGTTCCCTAGGACCGAGCTTAGTCTCCTACGAGCAGTACTTC. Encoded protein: CASSSLGPSLVSYEQYF.

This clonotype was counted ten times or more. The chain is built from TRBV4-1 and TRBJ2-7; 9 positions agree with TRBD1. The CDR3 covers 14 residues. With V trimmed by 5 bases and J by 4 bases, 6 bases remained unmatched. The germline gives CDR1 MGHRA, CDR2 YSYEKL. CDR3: CASSRGQGGYEQYF. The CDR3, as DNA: TGCGCCAGCAGCAGGGGACAGGGAGGGTACGAGCAGTACTTC.

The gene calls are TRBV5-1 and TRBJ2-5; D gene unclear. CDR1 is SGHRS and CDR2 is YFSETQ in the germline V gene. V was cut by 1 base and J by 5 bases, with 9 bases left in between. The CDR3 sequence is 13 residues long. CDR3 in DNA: TGCGCCAGCAGCTTGAAAGGGTTCGAGACCCAGTACTTC. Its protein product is CASSLKGFETQYF.